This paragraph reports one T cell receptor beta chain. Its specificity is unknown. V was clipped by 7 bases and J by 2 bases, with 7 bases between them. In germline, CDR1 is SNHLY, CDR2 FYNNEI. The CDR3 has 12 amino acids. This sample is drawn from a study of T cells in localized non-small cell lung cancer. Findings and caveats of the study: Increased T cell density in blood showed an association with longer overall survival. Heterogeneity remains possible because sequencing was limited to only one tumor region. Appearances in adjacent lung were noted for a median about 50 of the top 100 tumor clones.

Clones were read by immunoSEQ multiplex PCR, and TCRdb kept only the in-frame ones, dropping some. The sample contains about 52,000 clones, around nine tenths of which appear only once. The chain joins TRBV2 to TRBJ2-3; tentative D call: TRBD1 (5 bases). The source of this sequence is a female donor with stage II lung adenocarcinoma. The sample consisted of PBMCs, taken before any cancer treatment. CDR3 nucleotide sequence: TGTGCCAGCAAGGGGCCCACAGATACGCAGTATTTT. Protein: CASKGPTDTQYF.